The table lists the clone carrying this TCR beta chain with a few counts. Treatment defined: oral pan-JAK inhibitor, 5-10 mg twice daily. These data belong to a study of CD8+ T cells in alopecia areata. RNA was extracted and reverse transcribed into cDNA as the sequencing template. Method: immunoSEQ multiplex PCR; TCRdb's copy keeps in-frame clones and lacks some. The table lists 95,000 to 100,000 clones, 50% to 75% of them singletons. The V and J ends lost 4 bases and 5 bases, in that order; junction bases with no gene match: 7. The CDR3 runs to 15 residues. Germline CDR1 reads SGHRS; CDR2 reads YFSETQ.

The origin of this receptor is a human donor with alopecia areata. Specimen: CD8+ T cells sorted from blood, collected at week 4, from a patient treated with tofacitinib. The V call is TRBV5-1, the J call TRBJ2-1; 9 nucleotides match TRBD1. The CDR3 DNA reads as TGCGCCAGCAGCGTGGGACAGGGATTCGACAATGAGCAGTTCTTC. It encodes CASSVGQGFDNEQFF.